The 30 T cell receptor beta chains reported below all come from one sample, sequenced in a study of blood T cell repertoires in COVID-19. The assay was immunoSEQ multiplex PCR, and TCRdb's table has in-frame clones only and misses some. The sample holds about 180,000 clones, about nine tenths seen once. The specimen sequenced was peripheral blood. Receptor source: a man between 18 and 29 years old who had recovered from COVID-19.

This chain joins TRBV6-5 and TRBJ1-2; the D gene is possibly TRBD1 (6 bases). The CDR3 contains 15 residues. The V end was cut by 0 bases, the J end by 4 bases, with 12 bases between. Germline CDR1 and CDR2: MNHEY and SVGAGI. The CDR3 region has the DNA TGTGCCAGCAGTTACTCACAAGGGGGGGCCTATGGCTACACCTTC. Translated: CASSYSQGGAYGYTF.

The V and J genes are TRBV2 and TRBJ1-1; 8 bases match TRBD1. Germline assignment: CDR1 SNHLY and CDR2 FYNNEI. After removal of 10 bases from V and 5 bases from J, the junction contained 12 bases not matched to a gene. The CDR3 sequence is 14 residues long. The CDR3 DNA sequence: TGTGCCACCCAGAGCGATACAGGGGGGACTGAAGCTTTCTTT. Translation: CATQSDTGGTEAFF.

This sequence joins TRBV7-2 and TRBJ1-2; D perhaps matches TRBD1 (5 bases). V was shortened by 5 bases and J by 1 base, with 8 bases between the two germline ends. Germline CDR1 reads SGHTA; CDR2 reads FQGNSA. The CDR3 sequence is 13 residues long. CDR3 DNA: TGTGCCAGCAGCCTGGACAATAACTATGGCTACACCTTC. Translating gives CASSLDNNYGYTF.

The rearrangement joins TRBV2 to TRBJ1-3, with D maybe TRBD1 (6 bases). The germline V gene has CDR1 SNHLY and CDR2 FYNNEI. The CDR3 has 20 amino acids. V gave up 3 bases and J gave up 0 bases, with 24 bases separating them. This CDR3 reads CASSDPRERGTTSSGNTIYF. As DNA, the CDR3 is TGTGCCAGCAGTGATCCCAGGGAGAGGGGGACCACAAGCTCTGGAAACACCATATATTTT.

The chain joins TRBV29-1 to TRBJ2-4; D not resolved. This CDR3 region has 12 residues. Per the germline V gene, CDR1 is SQVTM and CDR2 is ANQGSEA. Trimming pared 5 bases from V and 7 bases from J, leaving 12 bases between. The CDR3 sequence: CSVMVESNIQYF. The CDR3, as DNA: TGCAGCGTTATGGTAGAGTCGAACATTCAGTACTTC.

The rearrangement uses TRBV6-5 and TRBJ1-5, with D unresolved. Per germline, CDR1 MNHEY and CDR2 SVGAGI. The CDR3 length is 14 residues. Trimming pared 7 bases from V and 4 bases from J, leaving 14 bases between. The CDR3, as DNA: TGTGCCAGCACCCGACCCTACAGTAATCAGCCCCAGCATTTT. Translated: CASTRPYSNQPQHF.

The CDR3 protein is CASSFGTSGRAIEQFF. CDR3 sequence (DNA): TGTGCCAGCAGCTTCGGGACTAGCGGGAGGGCTATTGAGCAGTTCTTC. The rearrangement uses TRBV5-4 and TRBJ2-1; TRBD2 matches 16 bases. With 2 bases clipped from V and 9 bases from J, the junction kept 5 bases outside the gene matches. The CDR3 is 16 amino acids. Germline CDR1 and CDR2: SGHNT and YYREEE (reference sequence).

The chain joins TRBV7-9 to TRBJ2-5; TRBD1 might be the D (6 bases). The CDR3 is made up of 14 amino acids. Trimming pared 4 bases from V and 2 bases from J, leaving 11 bases between. Germline CDR1 and CDR2: SEHNR and FQNEAQ (reference sequence). The CDR3 here is CASSSPTGQETQYF. The CDR3 DNA is TGTGCCAGCAGCTCCCCGACAGGTCAAGAGACCCAGTACTTC.

J is TRBJ2-4 and V is TRBV18, with 8 nucleotides matching TRBD2. V dropped 3 bases and J dropped 7; count of bases not matched to a gene: 5. Germline CDR1 KGHSH, CDR2 LQKENI. The CDR3 consists of 14 residues. The CDR3 region is CASSPSGTANIQYF. CDR3 DNA sequence: TGTGCCAGCTCACCTAGCGGGACGGCGAACATTCAGTACTTC.

V gene TRBV10-1 combines with J gene TRBJ2-2, with D tentatively TRBD2 (6 bases). This CDR3 is built from 18 residues. Germline-derived CDR1 and CDR2 are WNHNN and SYGVQD (reference sequence). V gave up 3 bases and J gave up 0 bases, with 17 bases separating them. The CDR3 loop is CASSERRGGIANTGELFF. The CDR3 DNA reads as TGCGCCAGCAGTGAAAGGCGTGGGGGGATAGCGAACACCGGGGAGCTGTTTTTT.

This chain uses TRBV28 with TRBJ1-5; D possibly corresponds to TRBD1 (6 bases). From germline, CDR1 is MDHEN and CDR2 SYDVKM. V was trimmed by 7 bases and J by 7 bases, leaving 14 bases between them. The CDR3 consists of 13 residues. CDR3 sequence (DNA): TGTGCCAGCACCCTGGACAGTTTCCAGCCCCAGCATTTT. Amino acid sequence: CASTLDSFQPQHF.

This rearrangement joins TRBV2 to TRBJ1-5; D is undetermined. In germline, CDR1 is SNHLY, CDR2 FYNNEI. Between the trimmed V and J ends, which lost 8 bases and 9 bases, there was a span of 14 bases. The CDR3 totals 12 residues. In DNA, the CDR3 is TGTGCCAGCGGGTCCCGACTCCCGCCCCAGCATTTT. Residues: CASGSRLPPQHF.

This chain uses TRBV5-1 with TRBJ2-1; perhaps TRBD2 as D (8 bases). V was trimmed by 3 bases and J by 3 bases, leaving 22 bases between them. Germline V lookup: CDR1 SGHRS, CDR2 YFSETQ. The CDR3 length is 18 residues. This CDR3 reads CASSSPPSGGGNYNEQFF. The CDR3 coding sequence is TGCGCCAGCAGCTCGCCCCCCTCGGGAGGGGGCAACTACAATGAGCAGTTCTTC.

This chain joins TRBV7-2 and TRBJ2-7; tentative D call: TRBD2 (5 bases). The CDR3 loop spans 15 amino acids. The germline gives CDR1 SGHTA, CDR2 FQGNSA. V was cut by 4 bases and J by 5 bases, with 18 bases left in between. The CDR3 spells CASSSLTWGVHEQYF. CDR3 DNA sequence: TGTGCCAGCAGCTCATTGACTTGGGGAGTTCACGAGCAGTACTTC.

The V call is TRBV3-1 (or the pseudogene TRBV3-2), the J call TRBJ1-1; 9 bases map to TRBD1. The CDR3 sequence is 15 residues long. Trimming took 4 bases from V and 4 from J; bases not matched to a gene: 7. Germline V lookup: CDR1 LGHDT, CDR2 YNNKEL (reference sequence). The CDR3 here is CASSRSDRGGTEAFF. The CDR3 DNA follows: TGTGCCAGCAGCCGATCGGACAGGGGTGGCACTGAAGCTTTCTTT.

This rearrangement joins TRBV19 to TRBJ2-5; 11 bases map to TRBD1. CDR3 size: 15 residues. The germline V gene has CDR1 LNHDA and CDR2 SQIVND (reference sequence). With 6 bases clipped from V and 5 bases from J, the junction kept 8 bases outside the gene matches. CDR3 sequence (DNA): TGTGCCAGTAGGGCCGGGACAGGGGGAGCTGAGACCCAGTACTTC. As protein: CASRAGTGGAETQYF.

The chain recombines TRBV6-5 with TRBJ2-1; 9 bases agree with TRBD2. Germline CDR1 and CDR2: MNHEY and SVGAGI. J was trimmed by 9 bases and V by 6 bases; bases with no gene match: 6. CDR3 length: 13 amino acids. CDR3: CASRGLARGEQFF. In nucleotides, the CDR3 is TGTGCCAGCAGGGGACTAGCTCGCGGTGAGCAGTTCTTC.

This chain links TRBV5-1 with TRBJ2-3; D uncertain. The germline V gene encodes CDR1 SGHRS and CDR2 YFSETQ. V was trimmed by 5 bases and J by 0 bases, leaving 10 bases between them. This CDR3 has 14 amino acids. DNA for the CDR3: TGCGCCAGCAGGCTTGGGCAGAGCACAGATACGCAGTATTTT. Translating it yields CASRLGQSTDTQYF.

The V and J genes are TRBV19 and TRBJ2-1, with a tentative D call TRBD1 (5 bases). The CDR3 runs 15 residues. Germline CDR1 is LNHDA and CDR2 is SQIVND (reference sequence). V was shortened by 7 bases and J by 4 bases, with 17 bases between the two germline ends. The CDR3 DNA sequence: TGTGCCAGTACCCCCTCAGGGTTGAGGTACAATGAGCAGTTCTTC. Its protein product is CASTPSGLRYNEQFF.

The count of this clone is one. The chain is built from TRBV19 and TRBJ2-2; tentative D call: TRBD1 (6 bases). The CDR3 runs to 14 residues. Per the germline V gene, CDR1 is LNHDA and CDR2 is SQIVND (reference sequence). Trimming removed 10 bases from V and 6 bases from J, with 18 bases in between. The CDR3 bases are TGTGCCACGGAGAACAGGGAAGTGGCCGGGGAGCTGTTTTTT. It translates to CATENREVAGELFF.

This chain connects TRBV11-2 to TRBJ2-2; no definite D call. This CDR3 comprises 14 residues. The ends were cut back, 2 bases at V and 4 bases at J, with 8 bases in the middle. Germline assignment: CDR1 SGHAT and CDR2 FQNNGV. CDR3 residues: CASSLIRITGELFF. CDR3 nucleotide sequence: TGTGCCAGCAGCTTAATCAGGATCACCGGGGAGCTGTTTTTT.

The chain uses TRBV27 and TRBJ2-7, with TRBD2 matching 9 bases. CDR3 size: 14 residues. Germline trimming cut 8 bases from V and 5 bases from J; bases unmatched to any gene: 10. Germline loops: CDR1 MNHEY, CDR2 SMNVEV (reference sequence). DNA for the CDR3: TGTGCCAGCTCAGTTGGCGGGAGGGCAAACGAGCAGTACTTC. Residues: CASSVGGRANEQYF.

The rearrangement links TRBV7-8 to TRBJ2-3; 8 bases map to TRBD2. J lost 1 base, V lost 4 bases, and 7 bases had no gene match. This CDR3 is built from 16 residues. The V gene's germline CDR1 is SGHVS and CDR2 FQNEAQ. The DNA for the CDR3 is TGTGCCAGCAGCTCAGGAGCGGGAGCAGGCACAGATACGCAGTATTTT. This encodes CASSSGAGAGTDTQYF.

This chain joins TRBV9 and TRBJ1-1, with a tentative D call TRBD1 (5 bases). Germline CDR1 SGDLS, CDR2 YYNGEE. CDR3 length: 17 residues. Trimming removed 3 bases from V and 3 bases from J, with 21 bases in between. The CDR3 DNA sequence: TGTGCCAGCAGCGCCAACCCCGATAGGGGCTCGGACACTGAAGCTTTCTTT. Translating gives CASSANPDRGSDTEAFF. The complete variable domain, with remaining parts taken from reference TRBV9 and TRBJ1-1, reads DSGVTQTPKHLITATGQRVTLRCSPRSGDLSVYWYQQSLDQGLQFLIQYYNGEERAKGNILERFSAQQFPDLHSELNLSSLELGDSALYFCASSANPDRGSDTEAFFGQGTRLTVV.

V is TRBV9 and J is TRBJ1-3; D remains unclear. The V gene's germline CDR1 is SGDLS and CDR2 YYNGEE. The CDR3 contains 14 residues. V lost 0 bases and J lost 0, with 4 bases in between. In nucleotides, the CDR3 is TGTGCCAGCAGCGTAGCAGTCTCTGGAAACACCATATATTTT. The encoded protein is CASSVAVSGNTIYF.

DNA for the CDR3: TGCGCCAGCAGCCAAGTCTCCGGCGGGGCTGCTAATGAAAAACTGTTTTTT. Translating it yields CASSQVSGGAANEKLFF. This chain uses TRBV4-3 with TRBJ1-4; possibly TRBD1 for D (5 bases). This CDR3 has 17 amino acids. Germline CDR1 and CDR2: LGHNA and YSLEER. The ends were cut back, 1 base at V and 3 bases at J, with 15 bases in the middle.

V gene TRBV6-5 combines with J gene TRBJ1-6, with a possible D match to TRBD1 (6 bases). V shed 4 bases and J shed 10 bases, with 14 bases lying between them. Per germline, CDR1 MNHEY and CDR2 SVGAGI. This CDR3 region has 14 residues. CDR3 protein: CASSSTGRYSPLHF. The CDR3 bases are TGTGCCAGCAGTTCTACAGGGCGTTACTCACCCCTCCACTTT.

Regarding this clone: This specimen includes other DNA sequences encoding the same CDR3. The chain couples TRBV18 to TRBJ1-5, with a tentative D call TRBD1 (6 bases). Germline CDR1 KGHSH, CDR2 LQKENI. CDR3 length: 13 amino acids. V was shortened by 3 bases and J by 4 bases, with 7 bases between the two germline ends. The CDR3 DNA reads TGTGCCAGCTCACCCGACAGGAATCAGCCCCAGCATTTT. Translated: CASSPDRNQPQHF.

J is TRBJ2-5 and V is TRBV29-1; TRBD2 is a possible D gene (5 bases). V shed 4 bases and J shed 7 bases, with 10 bases lying between them. The CDR3 is 11 amino acids. Per germline, CDR1 SQVTM and CDR2 ANQGSEA. The CDR3 DNA sequence: TGCAGCGTTGGGGCCGCGGGGACCCAGTACTTC. It encodes CSVGAAGTQYF.

In the case of this clone: One end of the junction fails to match germline, which may point to a read error. The CDR3 protein is CASSPPGQAFSGANVLTF. In DNA, the CDR3 is TGTGCCAGCTCCCCACCGGGACAGGCTTTCTCTGGGGCCAACGTCCTGACTTTC. J is TRBJ2-6 and V is TRBV18, with 8 bases matching TRBD1. Per germline, CDR1 KGHSH and CDR2 LQKENI. The CDR3 covers 18 residues.